This is a list of T cell receptor beta chains from one sample in a study of blood T cells in healthy people across ages. TCRdb re-derived calls from the 5' RACE reads in MiXCR, one entry per CDR3 protein. There are hundreds of thousands of distinct CDR3 sequences in the sample; about 24% occur only once, and less than 9% lies in the top ten. The sample also formed part of further work on T cells of mothers and their children.

The source material was blood. These receptors were collected from a boy aged 5 to 17 in good health. The CDR3 runs from the conserved cysteine through the conserved F or W. The D gene is left open where the match is weak. Part of the rows lack a size; the others show once, few, many or a class for expanded clones.

abundance,j_gene,len,d_gene,v_gene,CDR3aa
few,TRBJ1-2,8,.,TRBV29-1,CSVPGYTF
few,TRBJ2-7,17,TRBD2,TRBV5-6,CASSLGPTGTSGYEQYF
.,TRBJ2-1,16,.,TRBV4-1,CASTQATLTSYNEQFF
.,.,13,TRBD2,TRBV27,CASRGGGSCEQYF
few,TRBJ2-7,17,TRBD2,TRBV20-1,CSARGFSGGRLGYEQYF
.,TRBJ2-5,13,TRBD1,TRBV6-6,CASSQVGGETQYF
.,.,13,.,TRBV20-1,CSARAGDHYEQYF
.,TRBJ1-2,14,TRBD1,TRBV18,CASTPTPQGNGYTF
few,.,14,TRBD2,TRBV29-1,CSVGGLAGGYEQYF
once,TRBJ1-4,15,.,TRBV27,CASRHQSGPNEKLFF
few,TRBJ2-7,12,TRBD2,TRBV7-9,CASSVGLYEQYF
.,TRBJ1-2,12,.,TRBV12-3/TRBV12-4,CASRLDRLGYTF
.,TRBJ2-2,13,.,TRBV9,CASSAGLSGELFF
.,TRBJ1-2,14,.,TRBV4-1,CASSTFEGSGGYTF
few,TRBJ2-7,13,.,TRBV4-1,CASSQGVGDEQYF